Presented here are 12 T cell receptor beta chains from one specimen sequenced in a study of cytomegalovirus exposure and HLA in healthy donors. PCR employed 60 Vbeta and 13 Jbeta primers. Assay used: immunoSEQ multiplex PCR; TCRdb lists only in-frame clones, some missing. The profile covers under 200,000 clones, with just under 80% appearing a single time and over 0.95% taken by the ten largest. The sample consisted of PBMCs. Receptor source: a woman in her 50s in good health and CMV-seronegative.

The chain uses TRBV28 and TRBJ1-4; possible D gene TRBD1, 6 bases. V was shortened by 6 bases and J by 10 bases, with 15 bases between the two germline ends. The germline V gene encodes CDR1 MDHEN and CDR2 SYDVKM. This CDR3 comprises 13 residues. The CDR3 DNA follows: TGTGCCAGCAGCCGCAGGGGAGTCGGAAAACTGTTTTTT. Translating gives CASSRRGVGKLFF.

The chain has TRBV28 and TRBJ2-3, with D maybe TRBD1 (6 bases). The ends were cut back, 11 bases at V and 2 bases at J, with 11 bases in the middle. There are 12 residues in the CDR3. Germline assignment: CDR1 MDHEN and CDR2 SYDVKM. This CDR3 is CAARTVTDTQYF. The CDR3 region has the DNA TGTGCCGCAAGGACAGTCACAGATACGCAGTATTTT.

This chain uses TRBV11-2 with TRBJ1-1, with 7 bases lining up with TRBD1. The J segment lost 1 base and the V segment lost 2 bases, leaving 7 bases of the junction unmatched. Germline V lookup: CDR1 SGHAT, CDR2 FQNNGV. The CDR3 extends over 16 amino acids. CDR3 region: CASSLMGDRRNTEAFF. The CDR3 DNA reads TGTGCCAGCAGCTTAATGGGGGACAGAAGGAACACTGAAGCTTTCTTT. The full variable domain, completed using reference TRBV11-2 and TRBJ1-1, is EAGVAQSPRYKIIEKRQSVAFWCNPISGHATLYWYQQILGQGPKLLIQFQNNGVVDDSQLPKDRFSAERLKGVDSTLKIQPAKLEDSAVYLCASSLMGDRRNTEAFFGQGTRLTVV.

The rearrangement joins TRBV6-6 to TRBJ1-2; tentatively, D is TRBD1 (5 bases). The V gene lost 1 base and the J gene lost 1 base, with 13 bases spanning the gap. This CDR3 is 16 amino acids long. Germline assignment: CDR1 MNHNY and CDR2 SVGAGI (reference sequence). The CDR3 coding sequence is TGTGCCAGCAGTTACTTGGGGGGTGACGATAACTATGGCTACACCTTC. This translates into CASSYLGGDDNYGYTF.

This chain links TRBV10-3 with TRBJ1-1; 7 bases fit TRBD1. This CDR3 comprises 13 residues. Germline-derived CDR1 and CDR2 are ENHRY and SYGVKD. The trim removed 5 bases at V and 1 base at J, leaving 1 base unmatched. The CDR3 is CAISTGANTEAFF. The CDR3 region has the DNA TGTGCCATCAGTACAGGGGCGAACACTGAAGCTTTCTTT.

The V gene is TRBV28, the J gene TRBJ1-6, with TRBD1 matching 9 bases. V lost 5 bases, J lost 8 bases, and 7 bases stayed unmatched. Per germline, CDR1 MDHEN and CDR2 SYDVKM. The CDR3 consists of 15 residues. The DNA for the CDR3 is TGTGCCAGCAGTCTCCCGGGACAGGGACATTCACCCCTCCACTTT. This sequence encodes CASSLPGQGHSPLHF. The full variable domain, rest sourced from reference TRBV28 and TRBJ1-6, is DVKVTQSSRYLVKRTGEKVFLECVQDMDHENMFWYRQDPGLGLRLIYFSYDVKMKEKGDIPEGYSVSREKKERFSLILESASTNQTSMYLCASSLPGQGHSPLHFGNGTRLTVT.

The V gene is TRBV18, the J gene TRBJ1-4; D remains ambiguous. CDR1 and CDR2 (germline): KGHSH, LQKENI. The CDR3 loop spans 14 amino acids. Between the trimmed V and J ends, which lost 3 bases and 12 bases, there was a span of 17 bases. The CDR3 loop reads CASSPPPSERELFF. The CDR3 bases are TGTGCCAGCTCACCCCCCCCCAGCGAACGGGAACTGTTTTTT.

The rearrangement links TRBV6-5 to TRBJ2-1, with no clear D. This CDR3 has 11 amino acids. The germline V gene has CDR1 MNHEY and CDR2 SVGAGI. V gave up 2 bases and J gave up 8 bases, with 4 bases separating them. The CDR3 spells CASSYLYEQFF. The DNA for the CDR3 is TGTGCCAGCAGTTACCTCTATGAGCAGTTCTTC.

This chain uses TRBV7-2 with TRBJ2-5; TRBD2 is a possible D gene (6 bases). Trimming cost V 5 bases and J 7 bases, with 17 bases left between them. Germline V gene lookup returns CDR1 SGHTA and CDR2 FQGNSA. This CDR3 comprises 14 residues. The CDR3 DNA reads TGTGCCAGCAGCCACAAAATCGGGGGTCTGACCCAGTACTTC. Translation gives CASSHKIGGLTQYF.

The chain couples TRBV18 to TRBJ2-1, with a tentative D call TRBD1 (5 bases). This CDR3 contains 15 residues. V was pared by 4 bases and J by 6 bases, with 16 bases between. In germline, CDR1 is KGHSH, CDR2 LQKENI. DNA of the CDR3: TGTGCCAGCTCACAGGGGATGGGAAAAGCCAATGAGCAGTTCTTC. It encodes CASSQGMGKANEQFF.

The chain employs TRBV6-5 and TRBJ2-2; 10 bases align to TRBD1. This CDR3 contains 15 residues. Germline CDR1 reads MNHEY; CDR2 reads SVGAGI. Losses at the gene ends were 4 bases for V and 4 bases for J; bases not matched to a gene: 3. In nucleotides, the CDR3 is TGTGCCAGCAGTTCGACAGGGGGCCTCACCGGGGAGCTGTTTTTT. Amino acids: CASSSTGGLTGELFF.

The chain couples TRBV9 to TRBJ2-1; D remains ambiguous. Trimming left V 0 bases short and J 6 bases short, with 10 bases between. Germline values: CDR1 SGDLS, CDR2 YYNGEE. The CDR3 is 14 residues long. CDR3 sequence reads: CASSVGPSANEQFF. CDR3 nucleotide sequence: TGTGCCAGCAGCGTAGGTCCCAGCGCCAATGAGCAGTTCTTC.